This TCR beta chain derives from a study of T-cell reconstitution after alpha-beta-depleted transplantation in children. The study, taken as a whole, reports: A year post-transplant, T-cell counts and diversity derived mostly from newly produced T cells. The origin of alpha-beta T cells about two months after transplant was reportedly several hundred expanded graft clones.

About this clonotype itself: The antigen is undetermined. A read error may be the cause here, since a much bigger clone is one base away.

The library targeted TCRbeta and was prepared with unique molecular identifiers. Using its own MiXCR run on the PCR reads, TCRdb lists one record per CDR3 protein. The data contain under 750,000 distinct CDR3 sequences, under 25% of them singletons. Trimming took 5 bases from V and 0 from J, leaving 18 bases between them. The CDR3 extends over 17 amino acids. In germline, CDR1 is MDHEN, CDR2 SYDVKM. The V and J genes are TRBV28 and TRBJ2-3; tentative D call: TRBD1 (7 bases). This sequence was found in a boy in the first two years of life who had a stem cell transplant for acute myeloid leukemia, so the T cells may come from the graft donor. Sequenced material: PBMCs, mostly from graft donor cells, taken 360 days after TCRalphabeta/CD19-depleted stem cell transplant. The CDR3 loop reads CASSPSTGRLSTDTQYF. CDR3 nucleotide sequence: TGTGCCAGCAGTCCGTCGACAGGGAGGCTAAGCACAGATACGCAGTATTTT.